These T cell receptor beta chains were read from a single sample in a study of shared clonotypes between healthy human individuals. TCRdb's table, derived via immunoSEQ multiplex PCR, lists solely in-frame clones and lacks some. This table has about 1.4 million clones, over 95% appearing once. Sequenced: naive CD4+ T cells sorted from blood. The receptors were gathered from a man aged 25-40 years in good health. The CDR3 runs from the conserved cysteine through the conserved F or W. Fields, in order: D gene, V gene, J gene, CDR3 protein, CDR3 DNA. D genes are given only for firm matches.

TRBD2,TRBV18,TRBJ2-7,CASSPQTSPLEQYF,TGTGCCAGCTCACCCCAGACTAGCCCCCTCGAGCAGTACTTC
-,TRBV11-3,TRBJ2-2,CASSSLSTGELFF,TGTGCCAGCAGTAGCTTGAGCACCGGGGAGCTGTTTTTT
TRBD2,TRBV4-3,TRBJ2-1,CASSRTSGRFEQFF,TGCGCCAGCAGCAGGACTAGCGGGAGGTTTGAGCAGTTCTTC
-,TRBV2,TRBJ1-1,CASSEYHLGLNTEAFF,TGTGCCAGCAGTGAATACCACTTGGGTCTGAACACTGAAGCTTTCTTT
TRBD2,TRBV9,TRBJ2-1,CASTPTVLAGLNEQFF,TGTGCCAGCACCCCTACTGTGCTAGCGGGGCTCAATGAGCAGTTCTTC
TRBD2,TRBV7-9,TRBJ2-7,CASSYPGLAEQYF,TGTGCCAGCAGTTATCCGGGACTAGCGGAGCAGTACTTC
TRBD1,TRBV7-2,TRBJ2-7,CASSATRGGPTYEQYF,TGTGCCAGCAGCGCAACCCGAGGGGGCCCTACCTACGAGCAGTACTTC
TRBD1,TRBV10-3,TRBJ1-1,CAIRTGGAATEAFF,TGTGCCATCAGGACAGGGGGCGCGGCCACTGAAGCTTTCTTT
-,TRBV4-2,TRBJ2-2,CASSQNISPGELFF,TGTGCCAGCAGCCAGAACATATCCCCCGGGGAGCTGTTTTTT
-,TRBV5-1,TRBJ2-1,CASSLDSGSYNEQFF,TGCGCCAGCAGCTTGGATAGCGGAAGTTACAATGAGCAGTTCTTC